This section outlines one T cell receptor (beta chain) sequence together with its context. This sample stems from a study of blood T cell repertoires in COVID-19. On the study more broadly: Material from acute and convalescent COVID-19 was sourced from the United States, Italy and Spain. Nucleic acid was either cDNA or gDNA, and it came from T cells, B-cell-depleted T cells, or PBMCs.

V lost 5 bases and J lost 4, with 8 bases in between. The germline V gene encodes CDR1 MDHEN and CDR2 SYDVKM. The CDR3 runs 12 residues. Per the study methods: Estimated nucleated cell counts came from reference gene primer amplification. Repertoires were generated with immunoSEQ multiplex PCR, while TCRdb's copy carries only in-frame clones and drops some. V and J calls and clone size come straight from that table; D and trimming were deduced from the DNA. The sample lists some 33,000 clones, 85% seen once, with under 8% in the top ten. The receptor was derived from a man between 60 and 70 years old with active COVID-19. The chain recombines TRBV28 with TRBJ1-2; D gene uncertain. The sample comprised peripheral blood. CDR3 bases: TGTGCCAGCAGTCGGGAGAGCTATGGCTACACCTTC. It codes for CASSRESYGYTF.